This T cell receptor (beta chain) emerged from a study of Graves' ophthalmopathy and Graves' hyperthyroidism. V was cut by 5 bases and J by 5 bases, with 15 bases left in between. The CDR3 is 14 amino acids. Germline CDR1 and CDR2: SEHNR and FQNEAQ (reference sequence). Transcripts of RNA were the source for amplifying TCR beta CDR3 regions. The library came from an HTBI-primed first-round RT-PCR and a second-round multiplex PCR. TCRdb fed the multiplex PCR reads into MiXCR, producing one record per CDR3 protein. The table has around 590,000 distinct CDR3 sequences, about two fifths seen once. Hyperthyroidism patients were newly diagnosed, ill under 2 months, and aged 18 to 65 years.

Source material: peripheral blood or thyroid tissue (not recorded which). The chain joins TRBV7-9 to TRBJ2-5; D perhaps matches TRBD1 (8 bases). The receptor comes from an adult man with Graves' hyperthyroidism. This CDR3 reads CASSTGGDWETQYF. CDR3 bases: TGTGCCAGCAGCACAGGGGGGGACTGGGAGACCCAGTACTTC.